This T cell receptor beta chain was profiled in a study of cytomegalovirus exposure and HLA in healthy donors (dated 2017 in TCRdb). As for the study more broadly: An earlier analysis of around 600 of the donors reported 250 to 350 Gb of sequence data and roughly 100 million unique TCR beta sequences from 150 million to 200 million T cells. Roughly 300 gigabases of sequencing data and 70 million to 100 million unique TCR sequences made up an early release that covered over 550 HLA-typed donors. Of the approximately 400 genotyped donors, roughly 80% were placed in the genetic ancestry cluster associated with self-reported Caucasian donors. The aim of the study was to test whether cataloging public T cell receptors could identify signatures of past pathogen exposure. The T cell repertoires of under 700 subjects were profiled by immunosequencing and related to cytomegalovirus serostatus. Along with the approximately 700-subject first cohort, a separate validation cohort of roughly 110 different subjects was used. To predict cytomegalovirus infection status, the study brought together high-throughput TCR immunosequencing, statistical association of individual TCRs with disease status, and machine learning. A later analysis re-analyzed previously published TCR beta repertoires from 666 donors and added high-resolution HLA genotyping to study TCR occurrence patterns. In the later analysis, no new phenotypic data were used to find candidate immune exposures; instead, reliance was placed on TCR beta sequences and their occurrence across donors. In an earlier analysis of roughly 540 of the donors, high-throughput TCR beta sequencing was used to judge whether each TCR beta V gene segment behaved as functional or pseudogenic. Donor age, sex, ethnicity and CMV serostatus were compiled together with the repertoire data. A later genetic analysis took genome-wide SNP genotypes for about 55% of the roughly 670 donors and used that subset as a discovery cohort. All discovery cohort repertoires had been generated on a single sequencing platform. Class I and class II HLA loci were covered by the typing at four-digit resolution. Typing coverage varied by locus: roughly 620-640 donors for A, B, C, DRB1 and DQB1; roughly 560 for DQA1; about 600 for DPA1; about 450 for DPB1. Roughly five DR-DQ haplotypes were handled as single units for association and clustering because linkage in the cohort was strong. Among approximately 370 genotyped donors of the cohort, an average of about 220,000 unique TCR beta nucleotide sequences was sequenced per donor, of which about 19% were non-productive. The paper as a whole reports these results and caveats: Broadly in line with IMGT annotations, most TCR beta V segments showed up in productive rearrangements about 90% or about 30% of the time in an earlier analysis of under 700 of the donors. When HLA alleles, especially DR and DQ, strongly co-occurred, TCR associations were difficult to assign to individual alleles. Because HLA typing was missing for some donors at each locus, association tests included only the typed subset. In a later genetic analysis, fewer N-insertions in productive TCRs were reported among donors in an Asian-associated ancestry cluster than the roughly 640-donor mean. A further reported finding was that TCR beta sequences accurately predicted the HLA-A and HLA-B alleles for most subjects in the first cohort. Specific HLA alleles were associated with 15,000 to 20,000 TCR beta sequences at a false discovery rate of 0.05 in a later analysis. According to a later analysis, most CMV-associated TCR beta chains appeared to be HLA-restricted, and the HLA associations seemed to be driven largely by CMV exposure. Some IMGT-functional V segments, including TRBV6-2 and TRBV6-3, could not be told apart with the 87-base-pair reads, so those segments were excluded. This cohort had only TCR beta chains sequenced, and the lack of alpha or paired-chain data limited which features could be detected. A few of the identified cytomegalovirus-associated TCR beta chains were confirmed in vitro to be specific for cytomegalovirus antigens. The earlier analysis of about 600 of the donors excluded some 15 rarely observed V segments, including chromosome 9 orphons, because counts were too low. A cluster of highly shared sequence variants was judged likely to represent a technical artifact of the sequencing pipeline. Linkage disequilibrium might explain the correlated functional status among segregating V segments, but an unknown experimental factor could not be ruled out. The presence/absence analyses assumed that sequencing depth was roughly uniform across donors, and that assumption may not be true. The authors suggested that the approach could potentially be extended to other disease states and immunological phenotypes. According to a later analysis, parvovirus B19, influenza, CMV and Epstein-Barr virus appeared linked to several top co-occurrence clusters. The classifier was reported to diagnose cytomegalovirus status with high specificity and sensitivity in both the original cohort and the validation cohort. For the cohort, immune exposure information was limited to CMV serostatus. In the study, some 180 TCR beta chains were listed as associated with cytomegalovirus. In a later analysis, the rate of TCR association differed among HLA loci, with DRB1 alleles having the most associated TCRs and HLA-C alleles having the fewest. An association between a missense DCLRE1C variant and V-gene and J-gene trimming of TCR beta chains was found in a later genetic analysis and replicated in an independent cohort. While some public TCRs were present in many individuals, most TCR sequences turned up only very rarely across donors. In a later analysis, HLA-associated TCR beta chains showed more clonal expansion and lower generation probabilities than non-associated chains that were equally common.

V trim: 5 bases; J trim: 9 bases; unmatched bases: 11. From the germline V gene, CDR1 is SGHDN and CDR2 is FVKESK. Taken from cysteine to phenylalanine, the CDR3 has 16 residues. The sequence is cut down to CDR3 DNA, 48 bases in frame from base 1. The library was generated by the immunoSEQ multiplex PCR assay. For the multiplex PCR, a mixture combining 60 forward primers for TCR Vbeta segments and 13 reverse primers for TCR Jbeta segments was used. A multiplex PCR assay on genomic DNA amplified the CDR3 region of rearranged TCR beta genes. The amplified TCR beta libraries were sequenced on the Illumina HiSeq System as 87-base-pair reads. Regarding the original processing steps: A later analysis counted approximately 84 million unique TCR beta chains across the roughly 700 repertoires, and around 9.9 million of these chains were shared by at least two donors. Raw reads were error-corrected and collapsed into unique sequences with a nearest-neighbor algorithm that merged closely related sequences to remove PCR and sequencing errors. Alignment of CDR3 sequences to IMGT reference sequences was used to assign V, D and J gene segments. Each retained sequence needed at least a six-nucleotide match to both a V gene segment and a J gene segment. Rearrangements were classified as productive when the CDR3 lacked stop codons and remained in frame with V and J, and all other rearrangements were classified as non-productive. Following IMGT convention, CDR3 was defined as the stretch from the second conserved V-encoded cysteine to the conserved J-encoded phenylalanine. The earlier analysis of 587 of the donors excluded sequences that lacked an unambiguous match to a single V gene segment. In an earlier analysis of a few hundred of the donors, V segments were called functional above 56.7% productive rearrangements and were called segregating when the between-donor standard deviation exceeded 5%. A statistical classification framework was built to diagnose cytomegalovirus status from the catalog of TCR beta chain sequences. A later analysis assigned V and J genes by comparing TCR nucleotide sequences with IMGT/GENE-DB human TR gene sequences. The TCRdist pipeline was used in a later analysis to assign CDR3 sequences and most-parsimonious VDJ recombination scenarios. A later analysis defined each TCR beta chain by its CDR3 amino acid sequence plus V-gene family, and excluded reads lacking a unique V-gene family. A later analysis removed 600 or so highly shared, low-generation-probability nucleotide sequences to deal with suspected cross-contamination and a sequencing artifact. A later analysis calculated a clonal expansion index for each public chain from normalized within-repertoire ranks of inferred template counts. A later analysis computed generation probabilities with a VDJ recombination model fitted to out-of-frame rearrangements, and checked the results against IGoR. Hypergeometric tests were used in a later analysis to score TCR-TCR, TCR-HLA and TCR-CMV co-occurrence, with a repertoire-size bias correction applied to the TCR pairs. To estimate false discovery rates, a later analysis permuted the HLA or CMV assignments 20 times. A later analysis grouped co-occurring TCRs with DBSCAN, adding TCRdist sequence similarity when clustering within HLA-allele-positive subsets. Repertoires with fewer than 30,000 or more than 120,000 public chains, plus five repertoires with anomalous nucleotide sharing, were excluded from co-occurrence clustering. TCRdb stores this immuneACCESS table with in-frame sequences only. Part of the clones is absent; in the studies checked, under half of the shortfall reflects unresolved V genes, and no reason is known for the rest. V, J and clone size are taken as reported in that table, and D and trimming were inferred from the DNA itself. The sample data list over 150,000 clones, and 70% to 75% of these were observed just once. In total, the top ten clones hold approximately 2.8% of the sample.

A note on this clone: Its antigen is unknown. Per-nucleotide qualities are absent, and no much larger clonotype sits a single base away.

In total, 500 to 700 healthy bone marrow donors made up the cohort. At the time of sampling, every cohort member was nominally healthy, though immune exposures that went unrecorded were likely present. The donor was CMV seropositive and was included in the group of around 300 seropositive cohort members. A peripheral blood sample was provided by each donor, and peripheral blood mononuclear cells were used for TCR beta sequencing. Genomic DNA extraction from the blood cell samples was performed with the Qiagen DNeasy Blood Extraction Kit. The rearrangement combines TRBV14 with TRBJ2-1; 12 bases in the junction line up with TRBD2. The sample comprised PBMCs. The sequence derives from a woman under 40 in good health and CMV-seropositive. The DNA is TGTGCCAGCAGCTTCCGACTAGCGGGAGTGGGGGTTGAGCAGTTCTTC. This yields the protein CASSFRLAGVGVEQFF.